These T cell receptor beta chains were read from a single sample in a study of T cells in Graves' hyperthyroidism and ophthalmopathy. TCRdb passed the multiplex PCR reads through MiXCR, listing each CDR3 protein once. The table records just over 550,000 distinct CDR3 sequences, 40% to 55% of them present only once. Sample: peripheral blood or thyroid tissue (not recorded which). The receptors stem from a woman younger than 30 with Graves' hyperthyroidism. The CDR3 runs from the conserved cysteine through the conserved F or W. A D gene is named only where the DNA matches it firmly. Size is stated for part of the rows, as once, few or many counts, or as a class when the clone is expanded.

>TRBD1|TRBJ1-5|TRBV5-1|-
TGCGCCAGCAGCCAGGGGGTCGGAAATCAGCCCCAGCATTTT
CASSQGVGNQPQHF
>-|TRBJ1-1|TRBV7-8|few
TGTGCCAGCAGCTTAGGGGATCGGAACACTGAAGCTTTCTTT
CASSLGDRNTEAFF
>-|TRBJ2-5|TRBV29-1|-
TGCAGCGCGGCAGGGCAGGGGGAGACCCAGTACTTC
CSAAGQGETQYF
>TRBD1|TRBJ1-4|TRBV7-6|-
TGTGCCAGCAGGGGTGGGACAGGGAATGAAAAACTGTTTTTT
CASRGGTGNEKLFF
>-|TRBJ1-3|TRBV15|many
TGTGCCACCAGCAGAGGAAACGGAAACACCATATATTTT
CATSRGNGNTIYF
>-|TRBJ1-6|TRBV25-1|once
TGTGCAACCCGGGACACTAATTCACCCCTCCACTTT
CATRDTNSPLHF
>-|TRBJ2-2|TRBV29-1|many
TGCAGCGTTGATCCTGACGGACACACCGGGGAGCTGTTTTTT
CSVDPDGHTGELFF
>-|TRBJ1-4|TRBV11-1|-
TGTGCCAGCGGCCGGGACGGAAGAAATGAAAAACTGTTTTTT
CASGRDGRNEKLFF
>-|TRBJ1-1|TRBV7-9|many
TGTGCCAGCAGCAACGCGCAGGCAGGGGTGGCTTTCTTT
CASSNAQAGVAFF
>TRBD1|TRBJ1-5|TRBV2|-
TGTGCCAGCAGTGAGGGGACAGGCTTCAATCAGCCCCAGCATTTT
CASSEGTGFNQPQHF
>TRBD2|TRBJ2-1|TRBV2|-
TGTGCCAGCAGTATAGGACTAGCGGGTGGCGAGCAGTTCTTC
CASSIGLAGGEQFF
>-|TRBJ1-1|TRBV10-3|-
TGTGCCAGCAGGACGGGAACTGAAGCTTTCTTT
CASRTGTEAFF
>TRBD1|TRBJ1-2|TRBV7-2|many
TGTGCCAGCAGCTTAGCCTCGGGACAGGGCCTTGGCTACACCTTC
CASSLASGQGLGYTF
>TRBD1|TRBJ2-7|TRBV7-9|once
TGTGCCAGCACCCCGTCAGGGACAGAGTTTTACTACGAGCAGTACTTC
CASTPSGTEFYYEQYF
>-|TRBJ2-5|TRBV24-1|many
TGTGCCACCAGTGACACCGGGACGGCGTACCAAGAGACCCAGTACTTC
CATSDTGTAYQETQYF
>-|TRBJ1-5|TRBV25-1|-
TGTGCCAGCAGCCCCCATGGACAGCCCCAGCATTTT
CASSPHGQPQHF
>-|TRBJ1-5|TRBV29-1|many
TGCAGCGCTAGTCACGGTAGTAGCAATCAGCCCCAGCATTTT
CSASHGSSNQPQHF
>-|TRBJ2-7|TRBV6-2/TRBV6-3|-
TGTGCCAGCAATTACGCCAGGGGCTCCTACGAGCAGTACTTC
CASNYARGSYEQYF
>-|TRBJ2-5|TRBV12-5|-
TGTGCTACCGGGCGCGCCCAAGAGACCCAGTACTTC
CATGRAQETQYF
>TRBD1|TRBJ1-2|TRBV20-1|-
TGCAGTGCAGTCGGTACAGGGGCCCATGGCTACACCTTC
CSAVGTGAHGYTF
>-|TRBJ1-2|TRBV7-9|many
TGTGCCAGCAGCCCGCCAAGTAACTATGGCTACACCTTC
CASSPPSNYGYTF
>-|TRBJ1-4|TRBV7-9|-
TGTGCCAGCGATATAGCGGCGAATGAAAAACTGTTTTTT
CASDIAANEKLFF
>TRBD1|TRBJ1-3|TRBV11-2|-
TGTGCCGCCCAGACAGGGTCTGGAAACACCATATATTTT
CAAQTGSGNTIYF